This entry features one T cell receptor (beta chain) sequence. These data originate in a study of blood T cell repertoires in COVID-19. The CDR3 sequence is 13 residues long. Germline-derived CDR1 and CDR2 are WSHSY and SAAADI. The V end lost 0 bases, the J end lost 10 bases, and 11 bases lay between the germline ends. Assay used: immunoSEQ multiplex PCR; TCRdb lists only in-frame clones, some missing. The sample includes hundreds of thousands of clones, 88% of them seen just once. The chain has TRBV10-2 and TRBJ2-3; D is ambiguous. The TCR originated in a woman in her 30s with COVID-19, enrolled during active disease. Sequences were obtained from peripheral blood. DNA for the CDR3: TGCGCCAGCAGTGAGTCGAGAGTAGTAGCGCAGTATTTT. This translates into CASSESRVVAQYF.